Described below is a single T cell receptor beta chain sequence and its context. The target antigen is unknown. This CDR3 is 17 amino acids long. V lost 3 bases to trimming and J lost 4 bases; unmatched junction nucleotides: 13. Germline CDR1 and CDR2: LNHNV and YYDKDF (reference sequence). This entry comes from a study of T cells in Graves' hyperthyroidism and ophthalmopathy. The source material, RNA transcripts, was used to amplify TCR beta CDR3 regions. An initial round of RT-PCR targeting the TCR CDR3 relied on the HTBI primer set. TCRdb passed the multiplex PCR reads through MiXCR, listing each CDR3 protein once. Of 650,000 to 800,000 distinct CDR3 sequences in the sample, about 45% are singletons; the top ten hold approximately 6.8%. Whole-study results and caveats: Blood also carried most thyroid clonotypes expanded above 0.001. It was a median around seven months before onset that the model predicted ophthalmopathy.

Uncontrolled infection, other autoimmune disease, pregnancy or lactation led to exclusion. Each diagnosis drew on symptoms, thyroxine, TRAb, thyroid ultrasound and orbital computed tomography findings. This TCR was recovered from an adult man with Graves' disease, either hyperthyroidism or ophthalmopathy (not recorded which). This chain connects TRBV15 to TRBJ1-1; 8 bases agree with TRBD1. Material: peripheral blood or thyroid tissue (not recorded which). This chain's CDR3 is CATSSSRTGTRGTEAFF. The CDR3 DNA follows: TGTGCCACCAGCAGCTCTAGGACAGGGACCCGAGGCACTGAAGCTTTCTTT.